One sample yielded the 23 T cell receptor beta chains listed below, sequenced in a study of shared clonotypes between healthy human individuals. Here immunoSEQ multiplex PCR was the method, and the copy in TCRdb shows in-frame clones only, minus some. The sample carries about 100,000 clones, 68% recorded once. Sequenced material: memory CD8+ T cells sorted from blood. Regarding subset: CD45RO+ cells pooled with CCR7-negative TemRA cells. Receptors were obtained from a woman in her twenties or thirties in good health.

The V gene is TRBV4-1, the J gene TRBJ2-1, with TRBD2 as a possible D gene (6 bases). Germline V lookup: CDR1 MGHRA, CDR2 YSYEKL. The germline V and J ends were trimmed by 5 bases and 5 bases, with 19 bases remaining between them. CDR3 length: 16 residues. CDR3 sequence reads: CASSLHSGLPNNEQFF. CDR3 DNA: TGCGCCAGCAGCTTGCACTCGGGACTCCCAAACAATGAGCAGTTCTTC.

This clone has at least ten counts. The chain couples TRBV28 to TRBJ2-1; a possible D gene is TRBD2 (6 bases). The CDR3 is 14 residues long. Trimming left V 10 bases short and J 7 bases short, with 20 bases between. Per germline, CDR1 MDHEN and CDR2 SYDVKM. In nucleotides, the CDR3 is TGTGCCACCTCGGTACAGGCGGGAAAGAATGAGCAGTTCTTC. Protein product: CATSVQAGKNEQFF.

This clone showed up just once. This chain links TRBV27 with TRBJ2-3, with D uncertain. CDR1 and CDR2 from the germline V gene are MNHEY and SMNVEV (reference sequence). The CDR3 covers 12 residues. Trimming pared 5 bases from V and 7 bases from J, leaving 10 bases between. The DNA for the CDR3 is TGTGCCAGCAGTCATTTTGGGAATACGCAGTATTTT. Encoded protein: CASSHFGNTQYF.

Comment on this clone: With only one base between it and a far larger clone, this is likely a read error. Other nucleotide sequences from this sample produce the same CDR3. This sequence joins TRBV6-4 and TRBJ2-1, with 11 bases aligning to TRBD1. The CDR3 runs 14 residues. Germline loops: CDR1 MRHNA, CDR2 SNTAGT. Trimming took 2 bases from V and 7 from J; bases not matched to a gene: 1. CDR3 sequence: CASSDGTGGNEQFF. The CDR3 DNA reads as TGTGCCAGCAGTGACGGGACAGGGGGGAATGAGCAGTTCTTC.

This clone was detected only once. This chain joins TRBV30 and TRBJ2-1; weak D call: TRBD1 (6 bases). In germline, CDR1 is GTSNPN, CDR2 SVGIG (reference sequence). This CDR3 is built from 12 residues. Trimming removed 2 bases at V and 7 bases at J, with 9 bases between. The CDR3 region is CAWSMTGNEQFF. The CDR3 DNA follows: TGTGCCTGGAGTATGACAGGTAATGAGCAGTTCTTC. The complete variable domain, with remaining parts taken from reference TRBV30 and TRBJ2-1, reads SQTIHQWPATLVQPVGSPLSLECTVEGTSNPNLYWYRQAAGRGLQLLFYSVGIGQISSEVPQNLSASRPQDRQFILSSKKLLLSDSGFYLCAWSMTGNEQFFGPGTRLTVL.

The CDR3 spells CASSPQGQGIYGYTF. The CDR3 DNA follows: TGCGCCAGCAGCCCACAGGGACAGGGGATCTATGGCTACACCTTC. This chain uses TRBV5-1 with TRBJ1-2, with TRBD1 identical over 10 bases. The CDR3 runs to 15 residues. Germline V gene lookup returns CDR1 SGHRS and CDR2 YFSETQ. V trimming: 4 bases; J trimming: 4 bases; junction bases outside the gene matches: 7.

CDR3 DNA sequence: TGTGCCAGTCAACACCTAGGAACCAGCAGCAACATTCAGTACTTC. Protein product: CASQHLGTSSNIQYF. The V call is TRBV27, the J call TRBJ2-4; no clear D gene. V lost 9 bases and J lost 7, with 22 bases in between. The CDR3 is 15 residues long. Per the germline V gene, CDR1 is MNHEY and CDR2 is SMNVEV (reference sequence).

There are a few counts of this clone. V is TRBV19 and J is TRBJ1-5; possible D gene TRBD1, 5 bases. Trimming removed 0 bases from V and 3 bases from J, with 9 bases in between. This CDR3 contains 15 residues. Germline V gives CDR1 LNHDA, CDR2 SQIVND (reference sequence). CDR3 nucleotides: TGTGCCAGTAGTATAGACAGGGTGTTCAATCAGCCCCAGCATTTT. It specifies CASSIDRVFNQPQHF.

Concerning this clone itself: The sample contains more than one DNA sequence encoding this CDR3. The V and J genes are TRBV9 and TRBJ1-5; unclear D gene. The CDR3 runs 14 residues. Trimming took 1 base from V and 5 from J, leaving 10 bases between them. Germline CDR1 SGDLS, CDR2 YYNGEE. The CDR3 reads CASSVSWGDQPQHF. CDR3 coding DNA: TGTGCCAGCAGCGTATCATGGGGAGATCAGCCCCAGCATTTT.

The chain recombines TRBV6-1 with TRBJ1-5, with D possibly matching TRBD1 (6 bases). The V end lost 2 bases, the J end lost 7 bases, and 12 bases lay between the germline ends. CDR3 size: 14 residues. Germline-derived CDR1 and CDR2 are MNHNS and SASEGT. CDR3 nucleotide sequence: TGTGCCAGCAGTGAATGGGGGGCGCGACAGCCCCAGCATTTT. This translates into CASSEWGARQPQHF.

The rearrangement uses TRBV27 and TRBJ2-2; TRBD2 matches at 9 bases. Germline-derived CDR1 and CDR2 are MNHEY and SMNVEV (reference sequence). This CDR3 region has 15 residues. V lost 3 bases and J lost 1; bases outside the gene matches: 0. The CDR3 loop reads CASSLTSGNTGELFF. DNA for the CDR3: TGTGCCAGCAGTTTGACTAGCGGGAACACCGGGGAGCTGTTTTTT.

This clone turned up a few times. The chain couples TRBV10-3 to TRBJ2-3, with 11 positions matching TRBD2. The CDR3 runs 16 residues. Germline assignment: CDR1 ENHRY and CDR2 SYGVKD. J lost 2 bases, V lost 2 bases, and 3 bases had no gene match. CDR3 residues: CAISEGTSGLTDTQYF. The DNA for the CDR3 is TGTGCCATCAGTGAGGGGACTAGCGGACTCACAGATACGCAGTATTTT.

CDR3 nucleotide sequence: TGCGCCAGCAGGACAGGGGGAGAGGACTATGGCTACACCTTC. It specifies CASRTGGEDYGYTF. The chain uses TRBV10-2 and TRBJ1-2; TRBD1 matches at 9 bases. Germline trimming cut 6 bases from V and 3 bases from J; bases unmatched to any gene: 5. Germline values: CDR1 WSHSY, CDR2 SAAADI. The CDR3 length is 14 residues.

The chain combines TRBV15 with TRBJ1-2, with unresolved D. Trimming removed 5 bases at V and 4 bases at J, with 14 bases between. Germline assignment: CDR1 LNHNV and CDR2 YYDKDF (reference sequence). There are 14 residues in the CDR3. The CDR3 coding sequence is TGTGCCACCAGCGAGTGGGGTTTCGGCTATGGCTACACCTTC. Amino acids: CATSEWGFGYGYTF.

The chain has TRBV11-1 and TRBJ2-7; no reliable D call. Germline assignment: CDR1 SGHAT and CDR2 FQDESV (reference sequence). The V end lost 1 base, the J end lost 3 bases, and 7 bases lay between the germline ends. The CDR3 loop spans 13 amino acids. CDR3 DNA: TGTGCCAGCAGCTTAGGGGTAAGCTACGAGCAGTACTTC. This codes for CASSLGVSYEQYF.

There are many counts of this clone. The V call is TRBV11-2, the J call TRBJ2-2, with 8 bases lining up with TRBD1. Germline assignment: CDR1 SGHAT and CDR2 FQNNGV. This CDR3 region has 14 residues. Losses at the gene ends were 4 bases for V and 7 bases for J; bases not matched to a gene: 5. This CDR3 reads CASSSGQGLGELFF. CDR3 nucleotides: TGTGCCAGCAGCTCCGGACAGGGCCTCGGGGAGCTGTTTTTT.

The V call is TRBV6-6, the J call TRBJ2-7; 13 positions match TRBD2. The germline V gene has CDR1 MNHNY and CDR2 SVGAGI (reference sequence). The CDR3 covers 15 residues. With V trimmed by 6 bases and J by 3 bases, 5 bases remained unmatched. The CDR3 DNA reads TGTGCCAGCAGGCCGGGACTAGCGGGACGCTACGAGCAGTACTTC. Its protein is CASRPGLAGRYEQYF.

The chain employs TRBV25-1 and TRBJ2-5, with a weak D call TRBD2 (7 bases). Germline V gene lookup returns CDR1 MGHDK and CDR2 SYGVNS. V shed 6 bases and J shed 1 base, with 15 bases lying between them. The CDR3 totals 15 residues. CDR3 sequence: CASSRRGGGQETQYF. Here the CDR3 DNA reads TGTGCCAGCAGCCGCAGGGGAGGGGGCCAAGAGACCCAGTACTTC.

The chain uses TRBV19 and TRBJ2-7; a weak D match, TRBD2 (5 bases). In germline, CDR1 is LNHDA, CDR2 SQIVND (reference sequence). Trimming shortened V by 0 bases and J by 3 bases, and 15 bases separated the two germline ends. There are 16 residues in the CDR3. The CDR3 here is CASSIDPILEGYEQYF. The DNA for the CDR3 is TGTGCCAGTAGTATAGATCCGATATTAGAGGGCTACGAGCAGTACTTC.

This chain uses TRBV5-4 with TRBJ1-3, with D perhaps TRBD1 (5 bases). V lost 1 base, J lost 4 bases, and 15 bases lay in between. The V gene's germline CDR1 is SGHNT and CDR2 YYREEE (reference sequence). The CDR3 consists of 16 residues. In DNA, the CDR3 is TGTGCCAGCAGCTTGCGGGGCGTCCTCGGGGGAAACACCATATATTTT. It encodes CASSLRGVLGGNTIYF.

This rearrangement joins TRBV7-2 to TRBJ2-2; 8 bases align to TRBD2. After removal of 0 bases from V and 5 bases from J, the junction contained 5 bases not matched to a gene. CDR1 SGHTA and CDR2 FQGNSA come from the germline V gene. This CDR3 comprises 16 residues. The CDR3 loop reads CASSLAGTRRTGELFF. The CDR3 coding sequence is TGTGCCAGCAGCTTAGCTGGGACTAGGAGGACCGGGGAGCTGTTTTTT.

The chain couples TRBV25-1 to TRBJ2-1; 9 bases line up with TRBD1. V was pared by 4 bases and J by 3 bases, with 7 bases of the junction left unmatched. CDR3 length: 16 residues. Germline loops: CDR1 MGHDK, CDR2 SYGVNS. In DNA form, the CDR3 reads TGTGCCAGCAGTGTTTTGAGGGGACAGGGCTACAATGAGCAGTTCTTC. Its translation is CASSVLRGQGYNEQFF.

The V and J genes are TRBV30 and TRBJ2-5; a possible D gene is TRBD2 (6 bases). The CDR3 loop spans 12 amino acids. The germline V gene has CDR1 GTSNPN and CDR2 SVGIG (reference sequence). In DNA form, the CDR3 reads TGTGCGACCGACGGGAGAGTGGAGACCCAGTACTTC. The encoded protein is CATDGRVETQYF.